This TCR beta chain was retrieved from a study of blood T cells in healthy people across ages. Whole-study context: Through template switching, about one barcoded beta molecule was captured per two T cells, as measured in model experiments.

The germline V and J ends were trimmed by 0 bases and 4 bases, with 10 bases remaining between them. The length of the CDR3 is 14 residues. Germline V gene sequence: CDR1 DFQATT, CDR2 SNEGSKA (reference sequence). The authors ran a second PCR of about 6 to 11 cycles using a sample-barcoded 5' primer and a J-beta primer mix. From the 5' RACE reads, TCRdb called clonotypes with MiXCR, one entry per CDR3 protein. The data show 1.5 million or so distinct CDR3 sequences, around 39% seen once. The chain uses TRBV20-1 and TRBJ1-3; possibly TRBD1 for D (5 bases). The clonotype originates from a woman in her late teens or twenties in good health. Sequenced input: blood. CDR3 region: CSARDGGSGNTIYF. CDR3 DNA sequence: TGCAGTGCTAGAGATGGGGGTTCAGGAAACACCATATATTTT.